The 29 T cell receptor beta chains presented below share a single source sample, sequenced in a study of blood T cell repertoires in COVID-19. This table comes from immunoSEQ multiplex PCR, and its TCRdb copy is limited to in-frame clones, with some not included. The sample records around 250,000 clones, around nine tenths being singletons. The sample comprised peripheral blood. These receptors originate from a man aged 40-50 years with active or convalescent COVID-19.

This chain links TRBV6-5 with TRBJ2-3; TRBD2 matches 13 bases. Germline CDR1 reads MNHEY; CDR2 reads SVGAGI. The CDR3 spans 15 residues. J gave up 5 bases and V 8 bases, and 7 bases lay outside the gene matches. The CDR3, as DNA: TGTGCCAGCCGCACTAGCGGGAGGGCCCAAGATACGCAGTATTTT. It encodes CASRTSGRAQDTQYF.

For the CDR3, the DNA is TGTGCCAGCAGTTCCGGACAGGGGGGCAATGAGCAGTTCTTC. It yields the protein CASSSGQGGNEQFF. The V and J genes are TRBV6-5 and TRBJ2-1, with 10 bases matching TRBD1. Germline CDR1 reads MNHEY; CDR2 reads SVGAGI. CDR3 length: 14 amino acids. V was pared by 4 bases and J by 6 bases, with 3 bases of the junction left unmatched.

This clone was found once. The CDR3 nucleotides are TGCAGCGTTGAAGAAGGAGCGGTCCGGGATACGCAGTATTTT. Protein sequence: CSVEEGAVRDTQYF. The chain is built from TRBV29-1 and TRBJ2-3, with D tentatively TRBD2 (5 bases). Germline lookup yields CDR1 SQVTM and CDR2 ANQGSEA. The V end lost 0 bases, the J end lost 6 bases, and 13 bases lay between the germline ends. CDR3 length: 14 amino acids.

The CDR3: CASSGPGTSGTNEQFF. CDR3 sequence (DNA): TGTGCCAGCAGCGGACCCGGGACTAGCGGGACGAATGAGCAGTTCTTC. This sequence joins TRBV7-8 and TRBJ2-1; 13 nucleotides align to TRBD2. The CDR3 is 16 amino acids. The ends lost 5 bases at V and 7 bases at J; junction bases unmatched: 8. Germline V gene lookup returns CDR1 SGHVS and CDR2 FQNEAQ. The full variable domain, its missing parts supplied by reference TRBV7-8 and TRBJ2-1, is GAGVSQSPRYKVAKRGQDVALRCDPISGHVSLFWYQQALGQGPEFLTYFQNEAQLDKSGLPSDRFFAERPEGSVSTLKIQRTQQEDSAVYLCASSGPGTSGTNEQFFGPGTRLTVL.

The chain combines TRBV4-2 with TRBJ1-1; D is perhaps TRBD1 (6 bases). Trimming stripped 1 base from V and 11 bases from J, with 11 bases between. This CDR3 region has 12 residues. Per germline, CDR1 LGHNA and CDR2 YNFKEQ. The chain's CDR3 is CASSQVQGRAFF. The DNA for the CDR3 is TGTGCCAGCAGCCAAGTTCAGGGGCGGGCTTTCTTT.

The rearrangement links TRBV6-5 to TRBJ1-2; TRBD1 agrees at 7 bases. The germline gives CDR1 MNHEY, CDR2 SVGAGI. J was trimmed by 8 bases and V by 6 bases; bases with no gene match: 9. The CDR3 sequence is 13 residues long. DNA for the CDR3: TGTGCCAGCAGGGGGACAGCCCTGGAAGGCTACACCTTC. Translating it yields CASRGTALEGYTF.

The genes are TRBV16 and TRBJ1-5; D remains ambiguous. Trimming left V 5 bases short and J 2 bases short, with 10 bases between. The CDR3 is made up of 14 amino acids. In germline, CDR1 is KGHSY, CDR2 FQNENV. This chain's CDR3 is CASSYGLGNQPQHF. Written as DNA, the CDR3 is TGTGCCAGCAGCTACGGGTTGGGCAATCAGCCCCAGCATTTT.

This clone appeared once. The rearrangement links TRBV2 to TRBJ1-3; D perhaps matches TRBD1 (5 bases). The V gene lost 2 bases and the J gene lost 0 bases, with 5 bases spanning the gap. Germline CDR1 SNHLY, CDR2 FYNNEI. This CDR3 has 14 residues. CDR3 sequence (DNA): TGTGCCAGCAGTGAACAGGGCTCTGGAAACACCATATATTTT. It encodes CASSEQGSGNTIYF.

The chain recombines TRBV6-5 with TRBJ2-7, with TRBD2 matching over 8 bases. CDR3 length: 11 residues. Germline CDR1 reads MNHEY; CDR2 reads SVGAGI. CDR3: CVSAGDYEQYF. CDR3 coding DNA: TGTGTCTCAGCGGGGGATTACGAGCAGTACTTC.

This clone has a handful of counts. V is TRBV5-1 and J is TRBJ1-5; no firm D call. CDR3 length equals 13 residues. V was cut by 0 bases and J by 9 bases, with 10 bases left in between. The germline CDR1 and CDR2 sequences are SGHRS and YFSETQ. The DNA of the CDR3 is TGCGCCAGCAGCTTGGGGTCCACATGGCCCCAGCATTTT. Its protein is CASSLGSTWPQHF.

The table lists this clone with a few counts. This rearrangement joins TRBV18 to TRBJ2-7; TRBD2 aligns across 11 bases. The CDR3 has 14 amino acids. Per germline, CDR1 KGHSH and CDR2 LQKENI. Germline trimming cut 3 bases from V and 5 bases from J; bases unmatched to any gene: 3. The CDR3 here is CASSPGLAGNEQYF. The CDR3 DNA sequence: TGTGCCAGCTCACCCGGACTAGCGGGTAACGAGCAGTACTTC.

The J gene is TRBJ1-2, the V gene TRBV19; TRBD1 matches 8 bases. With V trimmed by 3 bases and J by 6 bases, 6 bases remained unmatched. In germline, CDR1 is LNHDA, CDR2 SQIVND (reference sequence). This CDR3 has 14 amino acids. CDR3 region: CASSIPSGGHGYTF. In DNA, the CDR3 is TGTGCCAGTAGTATTCCCTCAGGGGGCCATGGCTACACCTTC. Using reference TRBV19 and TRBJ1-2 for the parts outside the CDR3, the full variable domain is DGGITQSPKYLFRKEGQNVTLSCEQNLNHDAMYWYRQDPGQGLRLIYYSQIVNDFQKGDIAEGYSVSREKKESFPLTVTSAQKNPTAFYLCASSIPSGGHGYTFGSGTRLTVV.

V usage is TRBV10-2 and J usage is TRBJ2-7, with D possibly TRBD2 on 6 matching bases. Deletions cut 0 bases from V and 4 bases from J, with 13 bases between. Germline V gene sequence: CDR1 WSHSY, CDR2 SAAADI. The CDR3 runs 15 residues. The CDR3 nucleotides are TGCGCCAGCAGTGAGTCGCAGGGAGGTGGTTACGAGCAGTACTTC. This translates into CASSESQGGGYEQYF.

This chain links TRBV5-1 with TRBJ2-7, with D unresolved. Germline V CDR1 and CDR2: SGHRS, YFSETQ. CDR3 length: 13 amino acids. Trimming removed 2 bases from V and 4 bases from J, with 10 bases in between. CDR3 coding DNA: TGCGCCAGCAGCTTTCTCGCGGAATACGAGCAGTACTTC. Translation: CASSFLAEYEQYF.

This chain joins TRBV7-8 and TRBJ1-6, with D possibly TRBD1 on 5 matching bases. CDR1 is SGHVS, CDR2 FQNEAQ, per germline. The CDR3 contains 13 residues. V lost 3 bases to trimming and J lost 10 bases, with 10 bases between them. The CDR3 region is CASSFQGGSPLHF. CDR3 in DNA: TGTGCCAGCAGCTTCCAGGGAGGGTCACCCCTCCACTTT.

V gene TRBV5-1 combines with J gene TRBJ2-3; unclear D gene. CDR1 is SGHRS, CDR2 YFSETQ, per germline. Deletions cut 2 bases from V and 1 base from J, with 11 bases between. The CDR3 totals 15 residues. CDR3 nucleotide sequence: TGCGCCAGCAGCTTTGAAACGGGTCGCACAGATACGCAGTATTTT. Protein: CASSFETGRTDTQYF.

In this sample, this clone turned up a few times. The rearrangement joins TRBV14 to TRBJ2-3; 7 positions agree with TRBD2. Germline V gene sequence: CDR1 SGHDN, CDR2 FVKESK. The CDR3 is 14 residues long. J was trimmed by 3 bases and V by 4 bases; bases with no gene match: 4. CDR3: CASSRRRETDTQYF. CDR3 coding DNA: TGTGCCAGCAGCCGGCGGCGGGAGACAGATACGCAGTATTTT.

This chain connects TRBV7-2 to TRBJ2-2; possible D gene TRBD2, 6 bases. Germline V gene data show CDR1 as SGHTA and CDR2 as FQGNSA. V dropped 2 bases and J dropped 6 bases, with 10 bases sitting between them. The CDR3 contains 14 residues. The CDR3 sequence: CASSLLGTAGELFF. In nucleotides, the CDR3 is TGTGCCAGCAGCTTACTAGGGACTGCCGGGGAGCTGTTTTTT.

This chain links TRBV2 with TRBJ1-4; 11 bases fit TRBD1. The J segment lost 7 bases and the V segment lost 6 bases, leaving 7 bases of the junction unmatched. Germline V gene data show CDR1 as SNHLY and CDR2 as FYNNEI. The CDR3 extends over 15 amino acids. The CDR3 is CASRETGTGGEKLFF. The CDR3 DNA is TGTGCCAGCAGGGAAACCGGGACAGGGGGTGAAAAACTGTTTTTT.

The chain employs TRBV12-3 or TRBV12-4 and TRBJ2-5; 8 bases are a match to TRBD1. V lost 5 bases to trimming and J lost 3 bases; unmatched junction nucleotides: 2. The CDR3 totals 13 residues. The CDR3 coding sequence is TGTGCCAGCAGTGGACAGGGAGAAGAGACCCAGTACTTC. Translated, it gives CASSGQGEETQYF.

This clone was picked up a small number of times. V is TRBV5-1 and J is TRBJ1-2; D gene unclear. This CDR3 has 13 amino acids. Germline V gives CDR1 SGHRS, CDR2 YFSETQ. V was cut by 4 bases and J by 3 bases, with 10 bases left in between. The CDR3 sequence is CASSQDGDYGYTF. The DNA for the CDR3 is TGCGCCAGCAGCCAGGACGGGGACTATGGCTACACCTTC.

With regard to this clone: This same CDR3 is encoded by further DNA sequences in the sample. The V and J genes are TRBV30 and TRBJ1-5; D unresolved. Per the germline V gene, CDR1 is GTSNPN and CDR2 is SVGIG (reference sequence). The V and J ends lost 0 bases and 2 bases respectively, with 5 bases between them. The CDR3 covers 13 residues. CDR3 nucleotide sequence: TGTGCCTGGAGTGTACAAGGCAATCAGCCCCAGCATTTT. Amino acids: CAWSVQGNQPQHF.

The CDR3 nucleotides are TGTGCCAGCTCGAGGGTGGATATGTCCTACAATGAGCAGTTCTTC. Translation: CASSRVDMSYNEQFF. The rearrangement joins TRBV11-2 to TRBJ2-1, with D possibly TRBD2 on 5 matching bases. There are 15 residues in the CDR3. Trimming pared 8 bases from V and 1 base from J, leaving 15 bases between. Germline V CDR1 and CDR2: SGHAT, FQNNGV.

CDR3 in amino acids: CASSIPEAGNTEAFF. DNA of the CDR3: TGTGCCAGCAGCATTCCGGAGGCAGGGAACACTGAAGCTTTCTTT. V is TRBV5-4 and J is TRBJ1-1; no reliable D call. Germline CDR1 is SGHNT and CDR2 is YYREEE (reference sequence). The V end was cut by 4 bases, the J end by 1 base, with 14 bases between. This CDR3 region has 15 residues. Together with reference TRBV5-4 and TRBJ1-1, the CDR3 gives the full variable domain: ETGVTQSPTHLIKTRGQQVTLRCSSQSGHNTVSWYQQALGQGPQFIFQYYREEENGRGNFPPRFSGLQFPNYSSELNVNALELDDSALYLCASSIPEAGNTEAFFGQGTRLTVV.

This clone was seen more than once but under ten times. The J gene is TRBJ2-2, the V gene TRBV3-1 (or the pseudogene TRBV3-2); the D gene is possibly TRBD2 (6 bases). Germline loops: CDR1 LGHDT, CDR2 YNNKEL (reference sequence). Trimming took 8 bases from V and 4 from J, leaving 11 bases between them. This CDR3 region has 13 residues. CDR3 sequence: CASLDGGTGELFF. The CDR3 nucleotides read TGTGCCAGCTTGGACGGGGGCACCGGGGAGCTGTTTTTT.

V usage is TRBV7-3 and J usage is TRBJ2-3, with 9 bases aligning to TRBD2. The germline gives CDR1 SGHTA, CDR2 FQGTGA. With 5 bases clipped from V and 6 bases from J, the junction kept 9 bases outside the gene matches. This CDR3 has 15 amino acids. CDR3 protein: CASSPGTSRSDTQYF. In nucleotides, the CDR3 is TGTGCCAGCAGCCCCGGGACTAGCCGCTCCGATACGCAGTATTTT.

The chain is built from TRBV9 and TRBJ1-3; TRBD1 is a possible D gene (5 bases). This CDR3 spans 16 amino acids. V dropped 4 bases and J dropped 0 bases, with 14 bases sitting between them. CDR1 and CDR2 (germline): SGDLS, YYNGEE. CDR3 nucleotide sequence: TGTGCCAGCAGCTCCAGGGTCCAGAGCTCTGGAAACACCATATATTTT. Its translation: CASSSRVQSSGNTIYF.

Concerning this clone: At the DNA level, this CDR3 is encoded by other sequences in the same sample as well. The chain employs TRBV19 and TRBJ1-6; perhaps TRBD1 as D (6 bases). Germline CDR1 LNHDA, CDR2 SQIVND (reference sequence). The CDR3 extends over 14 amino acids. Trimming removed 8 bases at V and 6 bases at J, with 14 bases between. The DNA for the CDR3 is TGTGCCAGTTCGACGGGACAAAGTAATTCACCCCTCCACTTT. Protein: CASSTGQSNSPLHF.

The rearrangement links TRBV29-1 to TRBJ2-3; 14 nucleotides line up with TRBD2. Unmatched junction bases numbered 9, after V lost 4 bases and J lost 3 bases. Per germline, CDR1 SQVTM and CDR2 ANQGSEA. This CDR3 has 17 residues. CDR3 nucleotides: TGCAGCGTTGGGAGACTAGCGGGAGGGCCCGAAACAGATACGCAGTATTTT. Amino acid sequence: CSVGRLAGGPETDTQYF.